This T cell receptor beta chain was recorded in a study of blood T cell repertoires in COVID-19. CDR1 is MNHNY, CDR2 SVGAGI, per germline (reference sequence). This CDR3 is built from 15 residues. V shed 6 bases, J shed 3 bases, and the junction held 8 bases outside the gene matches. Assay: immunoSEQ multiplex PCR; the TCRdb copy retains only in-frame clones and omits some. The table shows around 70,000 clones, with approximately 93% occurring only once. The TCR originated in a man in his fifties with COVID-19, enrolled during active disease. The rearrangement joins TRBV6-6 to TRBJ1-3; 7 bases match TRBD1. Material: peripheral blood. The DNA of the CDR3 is TGTGCCAGCAGGCCGACAGGGAGTAATGGAAACACCATATATTTT. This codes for CASRPTGSNGNTIYF.